A single sample is the source of the 6 T cell receptor beta chains below, sequenced in a study of shared clonotypes between healthy human individuals. The method was immunoSEQ multiplex PCR; TCRdb's version includes in-frame clones alone and lacks a portion of them. The sample shows some 2 million clones, roughly 94% of them seen only once. Sequencing was performed on naive CD4+ T cells sorted from blood. The subset is: CD45RA+ positively selected. All receptors derive from a man between 18 and 35 years old in good health.

V and J are TRBV4-1 and TRBJ2-7; no reliable D call. Germline V gene sequence: CDR1 MGHRA, CDR2 YSYEKL. Trimming left V 1 base short and J 5 bases short, with 12 bases between. This CDR3 region has 14 residues. The chain's CDR3 is CASSQVTRTHEQYF. The CDR3 nucleotides read TGCGCCAGCAGCCAAGTGACCCGCACCCACGAGCAGTACTTC.

The chain carries TRBV6-1 and TRBJ1-2, with D perhaps TRBD1 (6 bases). V was cut by 1 base and J by 4 bases, with 16 bases left in between. In germline, CDR1 is MNHNS, CDR2 SASEGT. The CDR3 sequence is 16 residues long. DNA of the CDR3: TGTGCCAGCAGTGAAGAGAGGGGGAGGGGGTTCTATGGCTACACCTTC. Translating gives CASSEERGRGFYGYTF.

The rearrangement joins TRBV29-1 to TRBJ2-7; D is possibly TRBD1 (5 bases). The CDR3 extends over 13 amino acids. Germline CDR1 reads SQVTM; CDR2 reads ANQGSEA. Trimming shortened V by 4 bases and J by 4 bases, and 14 bases separated the two germline ends. CDR3 in DNA: TGCAGCGTTGTCTTTGCAGGGAAGTACGAGCAGTACTTC. Translation gives CSVVFAGKYEQYF.

The V and J genes are TRBV5-1 and TRBJ1-5; perhaps TRBD1 as D (6 bases). Germline V gives CDR1 SGHRS, CDR2 YFSETQ. V lost 1 base, J lost 5 bases, and 19 bases lay in between. The CDR3 runs to 17 residues. The CDR3 here is CASSLIDGPGEDQPQHF. CDR3 coding DNA: TGCGCCAGCAGCTTGATAGATGGTCCAGGGGAAGATCAGCCCCAGCATTTT.

Turning to this clone: The same CDR3 also results from other DNA sequences found in this sample. J is TRBJ2-3 and V is TRBV7-9; D is unclear. The CDR3 is 13 amino acids. The germline gives CDR1 SEHNR, CDR2 FQNEAQ (reference sequence). Deletions cut 1 base from V and 6 bases from J, with 8 bases between. This CDR3 is CASSLGNGDTQYF. CDR3 coding DNA: TGTGCCAGCAGCTTAGGGAACGGCGATACGCAGTATTTT.

The genes are TRBV2 and TRBJ2-7, with D possibly matching TRBD1 (6 bases). Germline V gene sequence: CDR1 SNHLY, CDR2 FYNNEI. CDR3 length: 13 amino acids. Trimming removed 4 bases from V and 6 bases from J, with 13 bases in between. The CDR3 sequence: CASSGQEPGEQYF. In DNA, the CDR3 is TGTGCCAGCAGTGGACAGGAACCGGGCGAGCAGTACTTC.